This T cell receptor (beta chain) was identified in a study of cytomegalovirus exposure and HLA in healthy donors. The PCR ran on 60 Vbeta and 13 Jbeta primers. TCRdb keeps only in-frame clones here, not all; method: immunoSEQ multiplex PCR. This table holds 30,000 to 40,000 clones, 76% found once. Per germline, CDR1 LNHDA and CDR2 SQIVND (reference sequence). V shed 7 bases and J shed 1 base, with 10 bases lying between them. The CDR3 has 14 residues. This clone was seen just once. The target antigen is unknown. General study points: Specific recognition of CMV antigens was confirmed in vitro for three chains (all CMV-associated).

This TCR was recovered from a woman aged 25 to 39 in good health and CMV-seropositive. The chain employs TRBV19 and TRBJ2-2, with D perhaps TRBD1 (5 bases). The sequenced sample was PBMCs. DNA of the CDR3: TGTGCCAGTAAAATTACAGGGAACACCGGGGAGCTGTTTTTT. Residues: CASKITGNTGELFF.